This TCR beta chain is from a study of control samples from healthy donors and cancer patients. The repertoire was sequenced with immunoSEQ multiplex PCR; TCRdb's copy has only in-frame clones and lacks some. This table has approximately 97,000 clones, 92% appearing once. The CDR3 spans 14 residues. Germline CDR1 MRHNA, CDR2 SNTAGT. V lost 0 bases to trimming and J lost 6 bases; unmatched junction nucleotides: 2. This chain links TRBV6-4 with TRBJ2-3; 8 nucleotides agree with TRBD1. The sample comprised blood. The clonotype was recovered from a woman between 18 and 29 years old in good health. In DNA form, the CDR3 reads TGTGCCAGCAGTGACTCGACAGGGGCGGATACGCAGTATTTT. Amino acids: CASSDSTGADTQYF.